The entry below describes one T cell receptor beta chain. CDR3 length: 12 residues. Trimming shortened V by 6 bases and J by 6 bases, and 12 bases separated the two germline ends. This sample is drawn from a study of radiotherapy plus CTLA-4 blockade in lung cancer. The repertoire was sequenced with immunoSEQ multiplex PCR; TCRdb's copy has only in-frame clones and lacks some. The table shows about 64,000 clones, with 72% occurring only once. The source of this sequence is a human donor with non-small cell lung cancer whose response to radiotherapy plus ipilimumab could not be evaluated. J is TRBJ1-2 and V is TRBV5-3; no definite D call. TRBV5-3 is an ORF; its function is uncertain. The starting material was peripheral blood, obtained from a patient treated with radiotherapy plus ipilimumab. This CDR3 reads CARMVEEDGYTF. The DNA for the CDR3 is TGTGCCAGAATGGTCGAAGAGGATGGCTACACCTTC.